The 5 T cell receptor beta chains below all came from one sample that was sequenced in a study of T cell responses to AZD1222 COVID-19 vaccine. Generated by immunoSEQ multiplex PCR, the TCRdb table keeps only in-frame clones and is missing some. This table holds 150,000 to 190,000 clones, about nine tenths found once. Sample: peripheral blood, taken on day 0 of AZD1222 vaccination. These receptors all stem from an adult in good health.

This clone is a singleton in its sample. The sample has other DNA sequences that encode this CDR3 too. The chain links TRBV20-1 to TRBJ2-5; D call uncertain. The CDR3 extends over 10 amino acids. Trimming pared 3 bases from V and 1 base from J, leaving 0 bases between. CDR1 is DFQATT and CDR2 is SNEGSKA in the germline V gene (reference sequence). The CDR3 region has the DNA TGCAGTGCTAGCCAAGAGACCCAGTACTTC. This gives the protein CSASQETQYF.

This clone was seen only once. V and J are TRBV2 and TRBJ1-2; the match to TRBD1 covers 8 bases. The CDR3 spans 16 residues. Germline-derived CDR1 and CDR2 are SNHLY and FYNNEI. The J segment lost 4 bases and the V segment lost 3 bases, leaving 10 bases of the junction unmatched. This CDR3 is CASSDTGSGGGYGYTF. Written as DNA, the CDR3 is TGTGCCAGCAGTGATACGGGGTCAGGGGGCGGCTATGGCTACACCTTC.

The V gene is TRBV7-9, the J gene TRBJ1-1; the D is unclear. This CDR3 spans 13 amino acids. Trimming took off 5 bases at V and 1 base at J, with 8 bases between the two ends. CDR1 and CDR2 (germline): SEHNR, FQNEAQ (reference sequence). The CDR3 sequence: CASSTDGNTEAFF. In DNA form, the CDR3 reads TGTGCCAGCAGCACGGACGGGAACACTGAAGCTTTCTTT.

V is TRBV10-2 and J is TRBJ2-2, with 7 bases lining up with TRBD1. V lost 2 bases to trimming and J lost 5 bases; unmatched junction nucleotides: 14. The CDR3 is 18 amino acids. Germline V gives CDR1 WSHSY, CDR2 SAAADI. In DNA form, the CDR3 reads TGCGCCAGCAGTGAGCCAAAACCGGGACAGATATTTACCGGGGAGCTGTTTTTT. Amino acids: CASSEPKPGQIFTGELFF.

The chain recombines TRBV10-3 with TRBJ2-1; D may match TRBD1 or TRBD2 (5 bases each). The CDR3 totals 16 residues. Per the germline V gene, CDR1 is ENHRY and CDR2 is SYGVKD. Trimming removed 5 bases at V and 0 bases at J, with 14 bases between. The DNA of the CDR3 is TGTGCCATCAGTCCCCTGGCGAGGGGCTCCTACAATGAGCAGTTCTTC. This sequence encodes CAISPLARGSYNEQFF.